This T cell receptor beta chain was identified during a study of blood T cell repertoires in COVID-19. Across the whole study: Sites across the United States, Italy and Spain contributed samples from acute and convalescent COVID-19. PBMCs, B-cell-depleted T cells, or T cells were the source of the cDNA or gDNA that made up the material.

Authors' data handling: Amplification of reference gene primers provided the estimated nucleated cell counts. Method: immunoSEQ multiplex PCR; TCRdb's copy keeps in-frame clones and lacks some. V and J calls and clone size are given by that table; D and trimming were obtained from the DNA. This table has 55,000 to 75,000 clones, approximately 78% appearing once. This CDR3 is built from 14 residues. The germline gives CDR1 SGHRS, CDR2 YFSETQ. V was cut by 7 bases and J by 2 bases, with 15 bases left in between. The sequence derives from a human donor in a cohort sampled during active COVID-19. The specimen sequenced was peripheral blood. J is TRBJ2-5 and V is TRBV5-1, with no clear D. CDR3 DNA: TGCGCCAGCGCCGCCCGCCATCTACAAGAGACCCAGTACTTC. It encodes CASAARHLQETQYF.